This passage covers 26 T cell receptor beta chains from one sample sequenced in a study of T-cell memory formation after mild COVID-19. TCRdb reprocessed the 5' RACE reads via MiXCR and lists one record per CDR3 protein. Among around 300,000 distinct CDR3 sequences listed, just under 20% were seen once. Sequencing was done on a sample of PBMCs or a T cell subset sorted from them (not recorded which). The receptors shown here come from a man younger than 35 who had mild COVID-19 (a few samples of this study predate the infection). Cell type and time point are not known.

A few counts support this clonotype. This chain connects TRBV6-5 to TRBJ2-5, with TRBD2 identical over 10 bases. This CDR3 is 14 amino acids long. Trimming cost V 2 bases and J 5 bases; bases outside gene matches: 2. Germline assignment: CDR1 MNHEY and CDR2 SVGAGI. CDR3 in amino acids: CASSYAGLAETQYF. The CDR3 coding sequence is TGTGCCAGCAGTTACGCGGGACTAGCGGAGACCCAGTACTTC.

The rearrangement links TRBV4-1 to TRBJ1-2; D uncertain. V was trimmed by 0 bases and J by 2 bases, leaving 10 bases between them. Germline V gives CDR1 MGHRA, CDR2 YSYEKL. CDR3 length: 15 amino acids. CDR3 region: CASSQERAPNYGYTF. The CDR3 nucleotides are TGCGCCAGCAGCCAAGAGAGGGCGCCGAACTATGGCTACACCTTC.

There are a few counts of this clonotype. The chain joins TRBV3-1 to TRBJ2-1; 10 bases agree with TRBD2. The CDR3 has 14 amino acids. The germline V gene encodes CDR1 LGHDT and CDR2 YNNKEL (reference sequence). V was pared by 4 bases and J by 10 bases, with 7 bases of the junction left unmatched. Written as DNA, the CDR3 is TGTGCCAGCAGCCTCCAGCGGGGGGGCAAAGAGCAGTTCTTC. It translates to CASSLQRGGKEQFF.

The rearrangement uses TRBV7-9 and TRBJ1-4; no clear D. The CDR3 runs to 15 residues. The V and J ends lost 1 base and 5 bases respectively, with 11 bases between them. The germline V gene encodes CDR1 SEHNR and CDR2 FQNEAQ (reference sequence). In DNA form, the CDR3 reads TGTGCCAGCAGCTTAGTCTCCGGGCCAAATGAAAAACTGTTTTTT. It is translated as CASSLVSGPNEKLFF.

V is TRBV12-5 and J is TRBJ2-7; the D gene is possibly TRBD1 (6 bases). Deletions cut 6 bases from V and 0 bases from J, with 12 bases between. The CDR3 length is 14 residues. Germline assignment: CDR1 LGHNT and CDR2 FRNRAP. The CDR3 region is CASGPGTLSYEQYF. The CDR3, as DNA: TGTGCTAGTGGCCCCGGGACACTCTCCTACGAGCAGTACTTC.

This clonotype was recorded at least ten times. The gene calls are TRBV5-5 and TRBJ2-3; D unclear. The CDR3 covers 16 residues. Germline assignment: CDR1 SGHKS and CDR2 YYEKEE (reference sequence). Deletions cut 7 bases from V and 2 bases from J, with 20 bases between. This CDR3 reads CASRFRDGVVTDTQYF. Here the CDR3 DNA reads TGTGCCAGCCGGTTCCGTGATGGGGTAGTCACAGATACGCAGTATTTT.

The chain employs TRBV28 and TRBJ1-3; D is undetermined. There are 14 residues in the CDR3. Germline CDR1 MDHEN, CDR2 SYDVKM. The V and J ends lost 5 bases and 1 base respectively, with 9 bases between them. The CDR3 region is CASSTARSGNTIYF. The CDR3 nucleotides are TGTGCCAGCAGTACGGCCCGATCTGGAAACACCATATATTTT.

The rearrangement uses TRBV12-3 or TRBV12-4 and TRBJ1-5; 9 nucleotides align to TRBD1. The V segment lost 7 bases and the J segment 5 bases; nucleotides outside the gene matches: 3. This CDR3 has 13 residues. The CDR3 bases are TGTGCCAGCACGGACAGGGGATATCAGCCCCAGCATTTT. Protein product: CASTDRGYQPQHF.

In its sample, this clonotype was seen a few times. The V call is TRBV27, the J call TRBJ1-5, with D uncertain. Germline lookup yields CDR1 MNHEY and CDR2 SMNVEV (reference sequence). V was pared by 8 bases and J by 6 bases, with 14 bases between. This CDR3 is built from 13 residues. CDR3 sequence reads: CASGISDGQPQHF. The CDR3 DNA sequence: TGTGCCAGCGGAATCTCGGATGGTCAGCCCCAGCATTTT.

The table lists this clonotype with a few counts. The chain employs TRBV3-1 and TRBJ2-1, with D tentatively TRBD2 (6 bases). This CDR3 comprises 14 residues. V dropped 0 bases and J dropped 4 bases, with 7 bases sitting between them. Per germline, CDR1 LGHDT and CDR2 YNNKEL (reference sequence). CDR3 protein: CASSQEAGYNEQFF. CDR3 in DNA: TGTGCCAGCAGCCAAGAGGCGGGGTACAATGAGCAGTTCTTC.

The chain couples TRBV10-3 to TRBJ2-7, with 7 positions matching TRBD1. CDR1 is ENHRY, CDR2 SYGVKD, per germline. This CDR3 region has 15 residues. The trim removed 3 bases at V and 0 bases at J, leaving 5 bases unmatched. Here the CDR3 DNA reads TGTGCCATCAGTGACAGGGGGTTACGCTCCTACGAGCAGTACTTC. Translation gives CAISDRGLRSYEQYF.

This clonotype was counted between two and nine times. V is TRBV7-8 and J is TRBJ2-2; weak D call: TRBD2 (6 bases). CDR1 and CDR2 (germline): SGHVS, FQNEAQ. Trimming shortened V by 11 bases and J by 6 bases, and 13 bases separated the two germline ends. This CDR3 contains 12 residues. CDR3 residues: CAADAGPGELFF. The CDR3 coding sequence is TGTGCCGCCGACGCGGGGCCCGGGGAGCTGTTTTTT.

The chain is built from TRBV7-2 and TRBJ2-5, with D perhaps matching TRBD1 or TRBD2 (5 bases each). CDR1 and CDR2 (germline): SGHTA, FQGNSA. V dropped 4 bases and J dropped 5 bases, with 14 bases sitting between them. The length of the CDR3 is 14 residues. As DNA, the CDR3 is TGTGCCAGCAGCTCGATTAGGGGCGGGGAGACCCAGTACTTC. Residues: CASSSIRGGETQYF.

This clonotype was observed many times. The chain carries TRBV7-9 and TRBJ1-1; D not resolved. Trimming pared 2 bases from V and 1 base from J, leaving 8 bases between. Looked up from germline, CDR1 is SEHNR and CDR2 is FQNEAQ (reference sequence). There are 14 residues in the CDR3. CDR3 in DNA: TGTGCCAGCAGCTTAACAGACAAGAACACTGAAGCTTTCTTT. This sequence encodes CASSLTDKNTEAFF.

The J gene is TRBJ2-2, the V gene TRBV24-1, with a weak D call TRBD1 (5 bases). From germline, CDR1 is KGHDR and CDR2 SFDVKD. The CDR3 consists of 15 residues. Trimming pared 2 bases from V and 7 bases from J, leaving 13 bases between. DNA of the CDR3: TGTGCCACCAGTGATTCCGGACATTGGGACGGGGAGCTGTTTTTT. It translates to CATSDSGHWDGELFF.

This clonotype was observed at least ten times. Here the CDR3 DNA reads TGCAGTGCTGAGGACTACAGGGATATTACGCAGTATTTT. It translates to CSAEDYRDITQYF. This rearrangement joins TRBV20-1 to TRBJ2-3; D is perhaps TRBD1 or TRBD2 (6 bases each). The CDR3 extends over 13 amino acids. With 5 bases removed from V and 8 bases from J, the gap between germline ends came to 17 bases. Per the germline V gene, CDR1 is DFQATT and CDR2 is SNEGSKA (reference sequence).

This clonotype was found a few times. V usage is TRBV7-2 and J usage is TRBJ2-5; D unresolved. The V and J ends lost 2 bases and 5 bases respectively, with 12 bases between them. CDR1 is SGHTA, CDR2 FQGNSA, per germline. CDR3 length equals 14 residues. As DNA, the CDR3 is TGTGCCAGCAGCTTATCGGTAGGGTCCGAGACCCAGTACTTC. Amino acids: CASSLSVGSETQYF. Full variable domain (outside the CDR3, taken from reference TRBV7-2 and TRBJ2-5): GAGVSQSPSNKVTEKGKDVELRCDPISGHTALYWYRQSLGQGLEFLIYFQGNSAPDKSGLPSDRFSAERTGGSVSTLTIQRTQQEDSAVYLCASSLSVGSETQYFGPGTRLLVL.

Many counts were recorded for this clonotype. The chain employs TRBV7-6 and TRBJ2-7; TRBD1 aligns across 9 bases. The CDR3 contains 14 residues. Germline CDR1 SGHVS, CDR2 FNYEAQ. Trimming removed 5 bases from V and 6 bases from J; junction bases left unmatched: 8. For the CDR3, the DNA is TGTGCCAGCAGCACTGAGCGGACAGGGGCCGAGCAGTACGTC. It codes for CASSTERTGAEQYV.

There are a few counts of this clonotype. As DNA, the CDR3 is TGCGCCAGTGGGACAGGATACAATGAGCAGTTCTTC. It codes for CASGTGYNEQFF. The chain has TRBV5-1 and TRBJ2-1, with TRBD1 matching 8 bases. Germline loops: CDR1 SGHRS, CDR2 YFSETQ. With V trimmed by 8 bases and J by 4 bases, 2 bases remained unmatched. This CDR3 comprises 12 residues. The full variable domain, completed using reference TRBV5-1 and TRBJ2-1, is KAGVTQTPRYLIKTRGQQVTLSCSPISGHRSVSWYQQTPGQGLQFLFEYFSETQRNKGNFPGRFSGRQFSNSRSEMNVSTLELGDSALYLCASGTGYNEQFFGPGTRLTVL.

Comment on this clonotype: The junction departs from germline at one end; a sequencing error may be responsible. The V call is TRBV28, the J call TRBJ1-2; perhaps TRBD1 as D (6 bases). Germline V gives CDR1 MDHEN, CDR2 SYDVKM. This CDR3 contains 14 residues. CDR3 residues: CASSLSTGGGGYTF. In DNA, the CDR3 is TGTGCCAGCAGCTTATCGACAGGTGGAGGAGGCTACACCTTC.

The rearrangement uses TRBV29-1 and TRBJ2-1; D may match TRBD1 or TRBD2 (6 bases each). V shed 1 base and J shed 8 bases, with 12 bases lying between them. The length of the CDR3 is 13 residues. Per germline, CDR1 SQVTM and CDR2 ANQGSEA. CDR3 DNA sequence: TGCAGCGTTGAAGGGGGGGCCGAGTATGAGCAGTTCTTC. Protein: CSVEGGAEYEQFF.

This clonotype was seen repeatedly, ten times or more. The chain joins TRBV7-9 to TRBJ1-1; 10 nucleotides align to TRBD1. CDR3 length: 14 amino acids. V lost 3 bases and J lost 10; bases outside the gene matches: 8. The V gene's germline CDR1 is SEHNR and CDR2 FQNEAQ (reference sequence). In DNA, the CDR3 is TGTGCCAGCAGCTTGGGACAGGGGCTCTTGGCAGCTTTCTTT. Amino acids: CASSLGQGLLAAFF.

Concerning this clonotype itself: One end of the junction fails to match germline, which may point to a read error. The chain carries TRBV6-2 or TRBV6-3 and TRBJ1-2; 7 bases line up with TRBD1. The CDR3 sequence is 13 residues long. The V gene's germline CDR1 is MNHEY and CDR2 SVGEGT. CDR3 DNA sequence: TGTTCCAGCAGACCGACAGGGAGTAGTGGCTACACCTTC. Amino acids: CSSRPTGSSGYTF.

This clonotype appeared a few times. The V and J genes are TRBV4-3 and TRBJ2-6; maybe TRBD2 (5 bases). V was trimmed by 1 base and J by 2 bases, leaving 18 bases between them. The germline gives CDR1 LGHNA, CDR2 YSLEER. This CDR3 has 19 amino acids. CDR3 DNA: TGCGCCAGCAGCCAAGGAATGAGACTGACCGGGGCTGGGGCCAACGTCCTGACTTTC. Protein sequence: CASSQGMRLTGAGANVLTF.

The rearrangement joins TRBV14 to TRBJ1-2; D may be TRBD1 (6 bases). Trimming pared 3 bases from V and 5 bases from J, leaving 19 bases between. There are 16 residues in the CDR3. Germline V gene lookup returns CDR1 SGHDN and CDR2 FVKESK. CDR3 coding DNA: TGTGCCAGCAGCCAGCCACGAGGAGGGGGACTTTATGGCTACACCTTC. Protein sequence: CASSQPRGGGLYGYTF.

The chain is built from TRBV7-9 and TRBJ2-2; perhaps TRBD2 as D (6 bases). Germline V gene sequence: CDR1 SEHNR, CDR2 FQNEAQ (reference sequence). Trimming removed 4 bases from V and 7 bases from J, with 10 bases in between. The CDR3 consists of 13 residues. The CDR3 sequence is CASSSPSDGELFF. DNA of the CDR3: TGTGCCAGCAGCTCGCCTAGCGACGGGGAGCTGTTTTTT. Supplemented by reference TRBV7-9 and TRBJ2-2, the full variable domain reads DTGVSQNPRHKITKRGQNVTFRCDPISEHNRLYWYRQTLGQGPEFLTYFQNEAQLEKSRLLSDRFSAERPKGSFSTLEIQRTEQGDSAMYLCASSSPSDGELFFGEGSRLTVL.